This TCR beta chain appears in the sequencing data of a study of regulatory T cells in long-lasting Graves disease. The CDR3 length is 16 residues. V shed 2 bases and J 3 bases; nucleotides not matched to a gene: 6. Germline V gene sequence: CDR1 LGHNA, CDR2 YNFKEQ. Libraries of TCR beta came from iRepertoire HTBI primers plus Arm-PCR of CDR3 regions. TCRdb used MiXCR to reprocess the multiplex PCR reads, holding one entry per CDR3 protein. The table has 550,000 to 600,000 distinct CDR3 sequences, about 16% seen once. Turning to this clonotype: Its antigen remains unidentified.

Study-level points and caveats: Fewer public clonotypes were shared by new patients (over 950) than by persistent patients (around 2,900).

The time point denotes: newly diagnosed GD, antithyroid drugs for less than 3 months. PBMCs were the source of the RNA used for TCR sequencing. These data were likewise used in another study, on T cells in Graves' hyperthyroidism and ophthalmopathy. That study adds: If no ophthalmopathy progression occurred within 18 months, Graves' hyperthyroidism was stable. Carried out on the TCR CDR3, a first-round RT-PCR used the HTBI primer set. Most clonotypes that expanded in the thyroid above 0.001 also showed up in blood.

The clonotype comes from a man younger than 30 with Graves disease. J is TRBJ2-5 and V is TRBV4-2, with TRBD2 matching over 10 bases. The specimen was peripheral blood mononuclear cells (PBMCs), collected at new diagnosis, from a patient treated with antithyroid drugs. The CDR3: CASSQNQRGGEETQYF. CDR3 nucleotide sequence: TGTGCCAGCAGCCAAAATCAGCGGGGGGGTGAAGAGACCCAGTACTTC.